This TCR beta chain was profiled in a study of blood T cell repertoires in COVID-19. The wider study: COVID-19 samples from acute and convalescent phases originated in the United States, Italy and Spain.

The CDR3 length is 13 residues. Trimming stripped 0 bases from V and 8 bases from J, with 10 bases between. Germline values: CDR1 SGHTA, CDR2 FQGNSA. Sequencing was performed with immunoSEQ multiplex PCR; in TCRdb, only in-frame clones are kept and a portion is missing. This table has roughly 62,000 clones, about 80% appearing once. The sample was peripheral blood. The chain combines TRBV7-2 with TRBJ1-2, with no clear D. The TCR comes from a man in his 60s with acute or convalescent COVID-19. CDR3: CASSLAGAGGYTF. CDR3 in DNA: TGTGCCAGCAGCTTAGCAGGAGCGGGGGGCTACACCTTC. The whole variable domain, filled in from reference TRBV7-2 and TRBJ1-2, reads GAGVSQSPSNKVTEKGKDVELRCDPISGHTALYWYRQSLGQGLEFLIYFQGNSAPDKSGLPSDRFSAERTGGSVSTLTIQRTQQEDSAVYLCASSLAGAGGYTFGSGTRLTVV.